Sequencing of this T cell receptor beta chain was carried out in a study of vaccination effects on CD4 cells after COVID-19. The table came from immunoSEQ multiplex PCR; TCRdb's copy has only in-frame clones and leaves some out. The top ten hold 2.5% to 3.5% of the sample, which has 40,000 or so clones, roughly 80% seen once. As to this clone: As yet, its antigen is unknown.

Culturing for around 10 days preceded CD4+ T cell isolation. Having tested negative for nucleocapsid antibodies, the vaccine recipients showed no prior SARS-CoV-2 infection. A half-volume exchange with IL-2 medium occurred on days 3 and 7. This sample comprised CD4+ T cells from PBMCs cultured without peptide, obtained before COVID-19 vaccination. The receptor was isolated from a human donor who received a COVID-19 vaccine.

The chain's CDR3 is CASSQDIVTDTQYF. The CDR3 DNA sequence: TGTGCCAGCAGCCAAGATATAGTCACAGATACGCAGTATTTT. The rearrangement uses TRBV14 and TRBJ2-3; D not certain. The CDR3 is made up of 14 amino acids. Trimming removed 0 bases from V and 2 bases from J, with 6 bases in between. CDR1 and CDR2 from the germline V gene are SGHDN and FVKESK.